The 10 T cell receptor beta chains reported below all come from one sample, sequenced in a study of blood T cell repertoires in COVID-19. Assay used: immunoSEQ multiplex PCR; TCRdb lists only in-frame clones, some missing. The data contain about 230,000 clones, approximately 83% of them singletons. Sequenced material: peripheral blood. These receptors were obtained from a middle-aged man with acute or convalescent COVID-19.

V is TRBV2 and J is TRBJ2-1; a possible D gene is TRBD2 (5 bases). The CDR3 runs 15 residues. Germline V gene data show CDR1 as SNHLY and CDR2 as FYNNEI. Trimming stripped 5 bases from V and 8 bases from J, with 19 bases between. The CDR3 DNA follows: TGTGCCAGCAGTCCCCTAGCATCAAGTCCTGATGAGCAGTTCTTC. This encodes CASSPLASSPDEQFF.

The gene calls are TRBV3-1 (or the pseudogene TRBV3-2) and TRBJ2-4, with TRBD1 matching 9 bases. J was trimmed by 7 bases and V by 8 bases; bases with no gene match: 9. The length of the CDR3 is 14 residues. Germline CDR1 is LGHDT and CDR2 is YNNKEL (reference sequence). CDR3 nucleotide sequence: TGTGCCAGCGGAGAACAGGGGGCCGGGAACATTCAGTACTTC. Protein product: CASGEQGAGNIQYF.

Points on this clone: The sample carries other DNA sequences with the same CDR3. V gene TRBV5-1 combines with J gene TRBJ2-3; D gene ambiguous. Trimming cost V 0 bases and J 0 bases, with 5 bases left between them. The CDR3 length is 14 residues. CDR1 is SGHRS and CDR2 is YFSETQ in the germline V gene. CDR3: CASSLDYSTDTQYF. DNA of the CDR3: TGCGCCAGCAGCTTGGATTATAGCACAGATACGCAGTATTTT.

In its sample, this clone was seen once. J is TRBJ2-1 and V is TRBV10-3, with 7 bases lining up with TRBD2. Trimming took 0 bases from V and 2 from J; bases not matched to a gene: 4. The CDR3 spans 16 residues. The V gene's germline CDR1 is ENHRY and CDR2 SYGVKD. The DNA for the CDR3 is TGTGCCATCAGTGAGTCAAAAGCGGGGACCTACAATGAGCAGTTCTTC. It encodes CAISESKAGTYNEQFF.

This chain links TRBV5-4 with TRBJ1-4; TRBD1 matches 9 bases. V trimming: 5 bases; J trimming: 2 bases; junction bases outside the gene matches: 7. Germline V CDR1 and CDR2: SGHNT, YYREEE (reference sequence). This CDR3 is 16 amino acids long. The CDR3 region is CASSSTGGGTNEKLFF. The CDR3 coding sequence is TGTGCCAGCAGTTCTACAGGGGGCGGGACTAATGAAAAACTGTTTTTT.

The chain recombines TRBV4-1 with TRBJ2-1, with 15 bases aligning to TRBD2. Germline V lookup: CDR1 MGHRA, CDR2 YSYEKL. The V segment lost 4 bases and the J segment 5 bases; nucleotides outside the gene matches: 9. The CDR3 runs 18 residues. The CDR3 region is CASSPRTSGRAANNEQFF. In nucleotides, the CDR3 is TGCGCCAGCAGCCCCCGGACTAGCGGGAGGGCCGCGAACAATGAGCAGTTCTTC.

The chain links TRBV10-2 to TRBJ1-1; D is perhaps TRBD1 (5 bases). CDR1 and CDR2 (germline): WSHSY, SAAADI. V lost 2 bases to trimming and J lost 8 bases, with 15 bases between them. The CDR3 length is 14 residues. CDR3 in DNA: TGCGCCAGCAGTGAGGCCACCTGGGGGGAGGAAGCTTTCTTT. Amino acid sequence: CASSEATWGEEAFF.

CDR3 in amino acids: CASSQLGVTEAFF. The CDR3, as DNA: TGTGCCAGCAGCCAGCTCGGGGTCACTGAAGCTTTCTTT. This chain connects TRBV7-2 to TRBJ1-1; no clear D. Germline V gene data show CDR1 as SGHTA and CDR2 as FQGNSA. V lost 5 bases to trimming and J lost 4 bases, with 11 bases between them. This CDR3 has 13 residues.

The chain links TRBV4-1 to TRBJ2-5; the match to TRBD2 covers 8 bases. J lost 2 bases, V lost 0 bases, and 11 bases had no gene match. Germline CDR1 and CDR2: MGHRA and YSYEKL. The CDR3 loop spans 18 amino acids. CDR3 coding DNA: TGCGCCAGCAGCCAAGATCGGGAGGGCCCTCTGGCACAAGAGACCCAGTACTTC. Its translation: CASSQDREGPLAQETQYF.

The CDR3 here is CASSLVIGERTGNTIYF. As DNA, the CDR3 is TGTGCCAGCAGCTTAGTTATCGGTGAAAGAACTGGAAACACCATATATTTT. The chain uses TRBV5-6 and TRBJ1-3; the D is unclear. The V end was cut by 2 bases, the J end by 2 bases, with 17 bases between. The CDR3 has 17 amino acids. Germline CDR1 and CDR2: SGHDT and YYEEEE.